Shown below are 25 T cell receptor beta chains from a single sample sequenced in a study of cytotoxic CD8 clonotypes in ibrutinib-treated CLL. TCRdb keeps only in-frame clones here, not all; method: immunoSEQ multiplex PCR. The data contain roughly 38,000 clones, approximately 48% of them singletons. The sequenced sample was PBMCs, obtained before ibrutinib treatment. Receptor source: a human donor with chronic lymphocytic leukemia.

This clone showed up just a few times. V usage is TRBV9 and J usage is TRBJ1-2; TRBD1 matches at 10 bases. Trimming cost V 0 bases and J 2 bases; bases outside gene matches: 10. CDR3 length: 18 residues. Germline values: CDR1 SGDLS, CDR2 YYNGEE. This CDR3 is CASSVGWDRGIGNYGYTF. The CDR3 nucleotides are TGTGCCAGCAGCGTAGGTTGGGACAGGGGCATCGGAAACTATGGCTACACCTTC.

A few counts support this clone. This chain links TRBV2 with TRBJ1-1; D is unclear. Germline lookup yields CDR1 SNHLY and CDR2 FYNNEI. Trimming took 3 bases from V and 4 from J, leaving 6 bases between them. The CDR3 spans 12 residues. CDR3 DNA: TGTGCCAGCAGTGATGGTGGCACTGAAGCTTTCTTT. Residues: CASSDGGTEAFF.

This chain links TRBV6-1 with TRBJ2-1, with 8 bases that match TRBD2. Germline lookup yields CDR1 MNHNS and CDR2 SASEGT. The CDR3 loop spans 14 amino acids. Trimming took 5 bases from V and 6 from J; bases not matched to a gene: 6. The CDR3 nucleotides read TGTGCCAGCAGTAGGGACGCGGGGGGCAATGAGCAGTTCTTC. Its translation is CASSRDAGGNEQFF.

J is TRBJ2-1 and V is TRBV30; tentative D call: TRBD1 (5 bases). V was clipped by 4 bases and J by 0 bases, with 10 bases between them. Germline CDR1 reads GTSNPN; CDR2 reads SVGIG (reference sequence). The CDR3 contains 14 residues. In DNA form, the CDR3 reads TGTGCCTGGAACGCTGACAGCTCCTACAATGAGCAGTTCTTC. Translated: CAWNADSSYNEQFF. Full variable domain (outside the CDR3, taken from reference TRBV30 and TRBJ2-1): SQTIHQWPATLVQPVGSPLSLECTVEGTSNPNLYWYRQAAGRGLQLLFYSVGIGQISSEVPQNLSASRPQDRQFILSSKKLLLSDSGFYLCAWNADSSYNEQFFGPGTRLTVL.

This clone has just a few counts. The chain has TRBV14 and TRBJ2-7, with D perhaps being TRBD1 or TRBD2 (5 bases each). Germline CDR1 reads SGHDN; CDR2 reads FVKESK. CDR3 length equals 15 residues. V was cut by 5 bases and J by 6 bases, with 20 bases left in between. The CDR3 region is CASSFIEGSPLEQYF. The CDR3 DNA sequence: TGTGCCAGCAGCTTCATAGAGGGGTCGCCCCTCGAGCAGTACTTC.

CDR3 amino acids: CASSLGEDNEQFF. The CDR3 region has the DNA TGTGCCAGCAGCTTAGGGGAAGACAATGAGCAGTTCTTC. The rearrangement joins TRBV7-9 to TRBJ2-1; no clear D gene. Germline V gene sequence: CDR1 SEHNR, CDR2 FQNEAQ (reference sequence). The CDR3 consists of 13 residues. The germline V and J ends were trimmed by 1 base and 5 bases, with 6 bases remaining between them.

The chain carries TRBV4-1 and TRBJ2-7, with 11 bases identical to TRBD1. The CDR3 covers 17 residues. Germline V gives CDR1 MGHRA, CDR2 YSYEKL. J gave up 3 bases and V 1 base, and 8 bases lay outside the gene matches. The CDR3 bases are TGCGCCAGCAGCCAAGTGTATTCGGGACAGGGGGACTACGAGCAGTACTTC. It encodes CASSQVYSGQGDYEQYF.

The chain joins TRBV29-1 to TRBJ2-1; 11 nucleotides agree with TRBD1. CDR1 and CDR2 from the germline V gene are SQVTM and ANQGSEA. The CDR3 runs 14 residues. With V trimmed by 3 bases and J by 3 bases, 1 base remained unmatched. CDR3 DNA: TGCAGCGTTGAGGGGACAGGGGGCTACAATGAGCAGTTCTTC. Encoded protein: CSVEGTGGYNEQFF.

The chain combines TRBV10-3 with TRBJ1-5; a weak D match, TRBD1 (5 bases). The CDR3 runs to 13 residues. Per the germline V gene, CDR1 is ENHRY and CDR2 is SYGVKD. Trimming stripped 8 bases from V and 3 bases from J, with 11 bases between. The CDR3 sequence is CAIQGGDNQPQHF. The CDR3 DNA sequence: TGTGCCATCCAGGGAGGGGACAATCAGCCCCAGCATTTT.

The rearrangement uses TRBV30 and TRBJ1-3; possibly TRBD1 for D (5 bases). V lost 1 base, J lost 2 bases, and 15 bases lay in between. CDR1 GTSNPN and CDR2 SVGIG come from the germline V gene (reference sequence). CDR3 length: 16 residues. The CDR3 loop reads CAWSDRRVVAGNTIYF. The CDR3 DNA sequence: TGTGCCTGGAGTGACCGCAGGGTAGTAGCTGGAAACACCATATATTTT.

This chain links TRBV11-2 with TRBJ1-6; D ambiguous. The ends were cut back, 5 bases at V and 2 bases at J, with 4 bases in the middle. The CDR3 runs to 13 residues. In germline, CDR1 is SGHAT, CDR2 FQNNGV. The CDR3 DNA reads TGTGCCAGCAGCGCGACCTATAATTCACCCCTCCACTTT. It translates to CASSATYNSPLHF.

In this sample, this clone turned up a few times. The genes are TRBV7-9 and TRBJ1-3, with TRBD1 matching 7 bases. Germline loops: CDR1 SEHNR, CDR2 FQNEAQ (reference sequence). Losses at the gene ends were 0 bases for V and 9 bases for J; bases not matched to a gene: 8. The CDR3 loop spans 15 amino acids. CDR3 loop: CASSLAPRQGGTIYF. DNA of the CDR3: TGTGCCAGCAGCTTAGCGCCCAGACAGGGAGGCACCATATATTTT.

V usage is TRBV19 and J usage is TRBJ2-3; D unclear. V was pared by 3 bases and J by 6 bases, with 7 bases between. This CDR3 contains 12 residues. Germline V lookup: CDR1 LNHDA, CDR2 SQIVND (reference sequence). Written as DNA, the CDR3 is TGTGCCAGTAGTATGAATTTGGATACGCAGTATTTT. It encodes CASSMNLDTQYF.

J is TRBJ1-5 and V is TRBV28, with 10 bases that match TRBD1. V lost 8 bases to trimming and J lost 3 bases; unmatched junction nucleotides: 19. Germline CDR1 reads MDHEN; CDR2 reads SYDVKM. This CDR3 has 19 residues. Here the CDR3 reads CASLNGGQGTFTFNQPQHF. The CDR3 bases are TGTGCCAGCCTAAACGGGGGACAGGGGACCTTTACATTCAATCAGCCCCAGCATTTT.

This clone showed up many times. The chain recombines TRBV7-9 with TRBJ2-6; TRBD1 matches 7 bases. CDR3 length equals 16 residues. The germline V gene has CDR1 SEHNR and CDR2 FQNEAQ (reference sequence). The V and J ends lost 1 base and 4 bases, in that order; junction bases with no gene match: 4. DNA of the CDR3: TGTGCCAGCAGCTTAGTAGGGGGCTCCGGGGCCAACGTCCTGACTTTC. It yields the protein CASSLVGGSGANVLTF. Drawing the rest from reference TRBV7-9 and TRBJ2-6, the complete variable domain is DTGVSQNPRHKITKRGQNVTFRCDPISEHNRLYWYRQTLGQGPEFLTYFQNEAQLEKSRLLSDRFSAERPKGSFSTLEIQRTEQGDSAMYLCASSLVGGSGANVLTFGAGSRLTVL.

In its sample, this clone was seen a few times. The chain employs TRBV28 and TRBJ1-2, with a possible D match to TRBD1 (5 bases). V gave up 6 bases and J gave up 8 bases, with 13 bases separating them. The CDR3 has 12 amino acids. Germline V CDR1 and CDR2: MDHEN, SYDVKM. The CDR3 protein is CASRSGDKGYTF. Written as DNA, the CDR3 is TGTGCCAGCAGGTCGGGGGATAAGGGCTACACCTTC.

The chain employs TRBV19 and TRBJ2-3, with TRBD2 identical over 8 bases. J gave up 5 bases and V 6 bases, and 13 bases lay outside the gene matches. The germline V gene has CDR1 LNHDA and CDR2 SQIVND (reference sequence). The length of the CDR3 is 16 residues. The CDR3 coding sequence is TGTGCCAGTAGCAGCGGGTCGAGCGGGGGAATAGATACGCAGTATTTT. As protein: CASSSGSSGGIDTQYF.

The chain employs TRBV9 and TRBJ1-2, with a tentative D call TRBD1 (5 bases). CDR1 SGDLS and CDR2 YYNGEE come from the germline V gene. This CDR3 contains 17 residues. Deletions cut 4 bases from V and 8 bases from J, with 27 bases between. The CDR3 reads CASSPRMWDGRPGGYTF. CDR3 in DNA: TGTGCCAGCAGCCCCCGAATGTGGGACGGACGTCCGGGCGGCTACACCTTC.

This clone was found once. Here the CDR3 DNA reads TGTGCCAGCAGCGCCCCCATTCGGACAGGGCCCTACGAGCAGTACTTC. Translation gives CASSAPIRTGPYEQYF. V gene TRBV7-8 combines with J gene TRBJ2-7; 8 nucleotides line up with TRBD1. CDR1 is SGHVS and CDR2 is FQNEAQ in the germline V gene. The J segment lost 2 bases and the V segment lost 5 bases, leaving 11 bases of the junction unmatched. The CDR3 has 16 amino acids.

This chain joins TRBV19 and TRBJ2-1; possibly TRBD2 for D (6 bases). The germline CDR1 and CDR2 sequences are LNHDA and SQIVND (reference sequence). Trimming stripped 3 bases from V and 7 bases from J, with 19 bases between. This CDR3 is 16 amino acids long. The CDR3 bases are TGTGCCAGTAGTATGGCCGTGGGAGGTATAAGGAATGAGCAGTTCTTC. This sequence encodes CASSMAVGGIRNEQFF. Using reference TRBV19 and TRBJ2-1 for the parts outside the CDR3, the full variable domain is DGGITQSPKYLFRKEGQNVTLSCEQNLNHDAMYWYRQDPGQGLRLIYYSQIVNDFQKGDIAEGYSVSREKKESFPLTVTSAQKNPTAFYLCASSMAVGGIRNEQFFGPGTRLTVL.

This clone occurred a few times. This chain uses TRBV10-3 with TRBJ2-7; D is ambiguous. The ends were cut back, 7 bases at V and 0 bases at J, with 10 bases in the middle. CDR1 is ENHRY, CDR2 SYGVKD, per germline. The CDR3 is 13 residues long. The CDR3 region is CAITPHDSYEQYF. Written as DNA, the CDR3 is TGTGCCATCACCCCGCATGACTCCTACGAGCAGTACTTC.

The J gene is TRBJ1-5, the V gene TRBV6-5; D gene unclear. The CDR3 contains 13 residues. Trimming stripped 6 bases from V and 1 base from J, with 7 bases between. Germline V gives CDR1 MNHEY, CDR2 SVGAGI. The CDR3 loop is CASRAQSNQPQHF. CDR3 sequence (DNA): TGTGCCAGCAGGGCACAAAGCAATCAGCCCCAGCATTTT.

The V and J genes are TRBV5-5 and TRBJ2-7; D perhaps matches TRBD1 (5 bases). Trimming stripped 4 bases from V and 4 bases from J, with 15 bases between. Germline lookup yields CDR1 SGHKS and CDR2 YYEKEE (reference sequence). The CDR3 has 14 amino acids. CDR3 in amino acids: CASSQDWTSYEQYF. The CDR3, as DNA: TGTGCCAGCAGCCAGGATTGGACATCGTACGAGCAGTACTTC.

V and J are TRBV7-6 and TRBJ2-5; tentative D call: TRBD1 (6 bases). Trimming left V 3 bases short and J 2 bases short, with 10 bases between. Germline loops: CDR1 SGHVS, CDR2 FNYEAQ. This CDR3 has 14 amino acids. This chain's CDR3 is CASSFQTGQETQYF. In DNA, the CDR3 is TGTGCCAGCAGCTTCCAGACAGGACAAGAGACCCAGTACTTC.

This clone was counted only a few times. This sequence joins TRBV4-1 and TRBJ2-2, with D perhaps TRBD1 (6 bases). Germline V gene sequence: CDR1 MGHRA, CDR2 YSYEKL. The CDR3 is 15 amino acids. V gave up 4 bases and J gave up 2 bases, with 11 bases separating them. The CDR3: CASSLVGANTGELFF. Here the CDR3 DNA reads TGCGCCAGCAGCCTGGTGGGGGCCAACACCGGGGAGCTGTTTTTT.